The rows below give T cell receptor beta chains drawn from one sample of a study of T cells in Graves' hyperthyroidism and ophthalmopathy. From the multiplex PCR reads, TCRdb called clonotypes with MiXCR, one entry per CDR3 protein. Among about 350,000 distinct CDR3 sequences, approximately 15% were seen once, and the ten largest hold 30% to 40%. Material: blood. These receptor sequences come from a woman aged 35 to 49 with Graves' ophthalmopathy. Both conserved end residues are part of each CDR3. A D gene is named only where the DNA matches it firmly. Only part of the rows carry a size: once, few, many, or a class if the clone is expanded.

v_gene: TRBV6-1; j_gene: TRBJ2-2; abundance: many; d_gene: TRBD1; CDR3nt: TGTGCCAGCAGTTGGGTGACAGGGGTGCCCGGGGAGCTGTTTTTT; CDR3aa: CASSWVTGVPGELFF
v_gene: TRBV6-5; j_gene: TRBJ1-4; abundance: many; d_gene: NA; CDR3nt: TGTGCCAGCAGTTACGCCTCGAGGACCACGGAAAAACTGTTTTTT; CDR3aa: CASSYASRTTEKLFF
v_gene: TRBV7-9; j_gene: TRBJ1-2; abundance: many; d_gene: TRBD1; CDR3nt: TGTGCCAGCAGCAGAGGGACAGCTGCTAACTATGGCTACACCTTC; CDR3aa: CASSRGTAANYGYTF
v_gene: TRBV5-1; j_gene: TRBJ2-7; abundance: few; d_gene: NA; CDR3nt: TGCGCCAGCAGCGGCCGGGGGCTAGAAGGCTCCTACGAGCAGTACTTC; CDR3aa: CASSGRGLEGSYEQYF
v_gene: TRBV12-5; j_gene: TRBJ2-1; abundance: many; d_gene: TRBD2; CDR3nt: TGTGCTAGTGGTTCCAGACTAGCGGGGGGCGTATACAATGAGCAGTTCTTC; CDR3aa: CASGSRLAGGVYNEQFF
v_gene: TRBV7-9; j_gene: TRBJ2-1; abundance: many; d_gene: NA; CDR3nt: TGTGCCAGCAGCATTCGGGAGAGGAATGAGCAGTTCTTC; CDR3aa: CASSIRERNEQFF
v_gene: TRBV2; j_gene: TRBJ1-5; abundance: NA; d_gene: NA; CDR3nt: TGTGCCAGCAGTGAGGACAGTGGCAATCAGCCCCAGCATTTT; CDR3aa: CASSEDSGNQPQHF
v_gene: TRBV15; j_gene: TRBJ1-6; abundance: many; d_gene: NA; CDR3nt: TGTGCCACCAGCAGAGCGAGAGGGAGGTCCTCACCCCTCCACTTT; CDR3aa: CATSRARGRSSPLHF
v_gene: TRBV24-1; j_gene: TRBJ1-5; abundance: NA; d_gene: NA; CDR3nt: TGTGCCACCAGATCAGGAAACAATCAGCCCCAGCATTTT; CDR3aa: CATRSGNNQPQHF
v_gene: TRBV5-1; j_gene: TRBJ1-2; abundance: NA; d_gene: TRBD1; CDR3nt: TGCGCCAGCAGCTTACAGGGGGCCCTAATCTCGTGGGGCTACACCTTC; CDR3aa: CASSLQGALISWGYTF
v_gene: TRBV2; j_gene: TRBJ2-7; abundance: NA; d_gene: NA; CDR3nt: TGTGCCAGCAGTCCCGCCCCCTACGAGCAGTACTTC; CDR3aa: CASSPAPYEQYF
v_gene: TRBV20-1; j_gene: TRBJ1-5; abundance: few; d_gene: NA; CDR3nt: TGCAGTGCTAGACTGGGGAGCAATCAGCCCCAGCATTTT; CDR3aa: CSARLGSNQPQHF
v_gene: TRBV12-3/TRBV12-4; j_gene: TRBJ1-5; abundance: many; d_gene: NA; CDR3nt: TGTGCCAGCAGTGCACAGATTAGCAATCAGCCCCAGCATTTT; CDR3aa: CASSAQISNQPQHF
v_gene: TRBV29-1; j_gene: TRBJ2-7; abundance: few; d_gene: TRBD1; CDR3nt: TGCAGCGTTGTGGTCTGGACAGGCTCCTACGAGCAGTACTTC; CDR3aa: CSVVVWTGSYEQYF
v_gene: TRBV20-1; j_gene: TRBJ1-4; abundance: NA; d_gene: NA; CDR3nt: TGCAGTGCTAGATCCAGATCTAATGAAAAACTGTTTTTT; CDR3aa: CSARSRSNEKLFF
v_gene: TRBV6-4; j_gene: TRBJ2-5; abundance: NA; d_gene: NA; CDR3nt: TGTGCCCCCTCGGAGGGAGTGAAGGAGACCCAGTACTTC; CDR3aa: CAPSEGVKETQYF
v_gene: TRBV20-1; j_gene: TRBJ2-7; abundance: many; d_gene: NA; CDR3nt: TGCAGTGCCACCTGGGGGTGGGAGTGGCAGTACTTC; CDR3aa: CSATWGWEWQYF
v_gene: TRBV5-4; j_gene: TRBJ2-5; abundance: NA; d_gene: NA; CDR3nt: TGTGCCAGCAGCTTGGATTCAGACAGCCAAGAGACCCAGTACTTC; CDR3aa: CASSLDSDSQETQYF
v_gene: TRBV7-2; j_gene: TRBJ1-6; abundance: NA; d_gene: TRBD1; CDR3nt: TGTGCCAGCAGCCGTACCGGGACAGCCAATTCACCCCTCCACTTT; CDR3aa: CASSRTGTANSPLHF
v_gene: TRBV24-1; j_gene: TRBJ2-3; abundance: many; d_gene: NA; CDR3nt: TGTGCCACCAGCGGACCAGGGACAGATACGCAGTATTTT; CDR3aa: CATSGPGTDTQYF
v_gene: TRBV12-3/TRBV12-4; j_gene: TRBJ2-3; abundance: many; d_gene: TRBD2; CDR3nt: TGTGCCAGCAGAGCGGGAGGCGAAGATACGCAGTATTTT; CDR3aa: CASRAGGEDTQYF
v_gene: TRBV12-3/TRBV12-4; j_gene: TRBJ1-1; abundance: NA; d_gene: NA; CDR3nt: TGTGCCAGCAGTAGGGACATGGTAGCTTTCTTT; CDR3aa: CASSRDMVAFF
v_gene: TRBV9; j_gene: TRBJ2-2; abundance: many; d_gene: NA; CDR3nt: TGTGCCAGCAGCGTAGCCGGGCGCAGCACCGGGGAGCTGTTTTTT; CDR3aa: CASSVAGRSTGELFF
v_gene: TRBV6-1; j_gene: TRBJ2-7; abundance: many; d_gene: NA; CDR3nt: TGTGCCAGCAGTCCGTTCGTTGTCGGAATTGGCTCCTACGAGCAGTACTTC; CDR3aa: CASSPFVVGIGSYEQYF
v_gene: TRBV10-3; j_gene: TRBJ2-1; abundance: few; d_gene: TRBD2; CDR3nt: TGTGCCATCAATCTAGCGGGAGGGCCCATCAATGAGCAGTTCTTC; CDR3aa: CAINLAGGPINEQFF
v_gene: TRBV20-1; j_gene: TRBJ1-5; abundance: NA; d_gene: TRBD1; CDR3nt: TGCAGTGCTAGAGCCGGGACAGGGGGAAAGTCCCAGCATTTT; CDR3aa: CSARAGTGGKSQHF
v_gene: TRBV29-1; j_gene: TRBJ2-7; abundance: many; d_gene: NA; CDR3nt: TGCAGCGTTGGGCAGAGCTCCTACGAGCAGTACTTC; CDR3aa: CSVGQSSYEQYF
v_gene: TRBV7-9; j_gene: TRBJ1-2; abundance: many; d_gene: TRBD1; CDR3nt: TGTGCCAGCAGCTTCGGGACAGCTAACTATGGCTACACCTTC; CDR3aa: CASSFGTANYGYTF
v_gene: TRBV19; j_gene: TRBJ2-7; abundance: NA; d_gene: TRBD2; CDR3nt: TGTGCCAGTAGTCCAGCGGCTAGCGGGGCCCCCTACGAGCAGTACTTC; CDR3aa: CASSPAASGAPYEQYF
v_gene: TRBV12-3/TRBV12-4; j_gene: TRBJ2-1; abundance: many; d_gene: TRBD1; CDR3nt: TGTGCCAGCAGCCGGGACAGGGCCAATGAGCAGTTCTTC; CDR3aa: CASSRDRANEQFF
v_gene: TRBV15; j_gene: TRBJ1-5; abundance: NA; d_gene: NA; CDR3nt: TGTGCCACCAGCAGCGCCACCAAGGGTCAGCCCCAGCATTTT; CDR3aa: CATSSATKGQPQHF
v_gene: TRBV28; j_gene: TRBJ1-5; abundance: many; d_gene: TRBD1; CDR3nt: TGTGCCAGCAGTTTACGCCGTTCCGGACAGGGAAGCAATCAGCCCCAGCATTTT; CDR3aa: CASSLRRSGQGSNQPQHF
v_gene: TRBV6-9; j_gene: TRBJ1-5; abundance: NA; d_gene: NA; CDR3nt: TGTGCCAGCAGTTCGCCTGGGCAGCCCCAGCATTTT; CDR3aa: CASSSPGQPQHF
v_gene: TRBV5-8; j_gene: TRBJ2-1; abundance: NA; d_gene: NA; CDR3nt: TGTGCCAGCAGCTCTAGAGGGGCGGGAAATTCCTACAATGAGCAGTTCTTC; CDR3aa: CASSSRGAGNSYNEQFF
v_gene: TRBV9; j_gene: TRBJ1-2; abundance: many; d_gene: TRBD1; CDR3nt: TGTGCCAGCAGCGTAACTCGCCGGGACAGTCCGAACTATGGCTACACCTTC; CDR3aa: CASSVTRRDSPNYGYTF
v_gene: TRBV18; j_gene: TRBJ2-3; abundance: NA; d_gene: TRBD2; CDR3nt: TGTGCCAGCTCACCACGGGCCGGGGGGGCCAACACAGATACGCAGTATTTT; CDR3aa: CASSPRAGGANTDTQYF